The 24 T cell receptor beta chains below were found in one sample sequenced in a study of cytomegalovirus exposure and HLA in healthy donors. Use of 60 Vbeta and 13 Jbeta primers characterized the PCR. Clones were read by immunoSEQ multiplex PCR, and TCRdb kept only the in-frame ones, dropping some. The sample lists approximately 170,000 clones; around four fifths were seen once. Sample: PBMCs. The receptors here all came from a man between 18 and 29 years old in good health and CMV-seropositive.

This clone has just one count. This chain joins TRBV7-2 and TRBJ2-7; no firm D call. Germline CDR1 is SGHTA and CDR2 is FQGNSA. Trimming cost V 4 bases and J 0 bases, with 7 bases left between them. CDR3 length: 13 residues. DNA for the CDR3: TGTGCCAGCAGCTCGTATAGCTCCTACGAGCAGTACTTC. Protein product: CASSSYSSYEQYF.

The sample holds one count of this clone. The rearrangement joins TRBV10-2 to TRBJ2-5; 10 bases agree with TRBD2. Near its end, the DNA agrees better with TRBJ2-7, so the J call may be wrong. The CDR3 is 14 amino acids. The germline CDR1 and CDR2 sequences are WSHSY and SAAADI. The CDR3 bases are TGCGCCACCCGACTAGCGGGTGAGTCCTACGAGCAGTACTTC. Its translation is CATRLAGESYEQYF.

This clone was recorded a few times. The chain uses TRBV18 and TRBJ2-7; D is perhaps TRBD2 (5 bases). Trimming stripped 0 bases from V and 3 bases from J, with 12 bases between. This CDR3 spans 15 amino acids. Germline V gene sequence: CDR1 KGHSH, CDR2 LQKENI. CDR3 in amino acids: CASSPPRALGYEQYF. The DNA for the CDR3 is TGTGCCAGCTCACCACCGAGGGCTTTAGGCTACGAGCAGTACTTC.

This clone was seen a few times. This chain links TRBV7-3 with TRBJ1-1, with a possible D match to TRBD1 (5 bases). Trimming pared 4 bases from V and 3 bases from J, leaving 12 bases between. The germline V gene has CDR1 SGHTA and CDR2 FQGTGA. This CDR3 spans 14 amino acids. The CDR3 DNA follows: TGTGCCAGCAGCTCCTGGGGGGGGGACACTGAAGCTTTCTTT. Its translation: CASSSWGGDTEAFF.

This chain uses TRBV29-1 with TRBJ1-2; a weak D match, TRBD1 (5 bases). V was cut by 3 bases and J by 4 bases, with 15 bases left in between. The CDR3 runs 14 residues. Germline V gene lookup returns CDR1 SQVTM and CDR2 ANQGSEA. The CDR3 is CSVDKGARAYGYTF. The CDR3 nucleotides read TGCAGCGTTGATAAAGGCGCCAGGGCCTATGGCTACACCTTC.

The chain joins TRBV28 to TRBJ1-3, with D possibly matching TRBD1 (5 bases). Germline CDR1 is MDHEN and CDR2 is SYDVKM. V was pared by 3 bases and J by 4 bases, with 19 bases between. The CDR3 is 17 amino acids. CDR3 bases: TGTGCCAGCAGTTTCGATCGCAGGGCGGATTACGGAAACACCATATATTTT. Its translation: CASSFDRRADYGNTIYF.

The chain combines TRBV11-2 with TRBJ2-5, with D possibly being TRBD2 (5 bases). There are 15 residues in the CDR3. V lost 6 bases, J lost 2 bases, and 16 bases lay in between. CDR1 is SGHAT and CDR2 is FQNNGV in the germline V gene. The CDR3: CASRRPGGLQETQYF. CDR3 nucleotide sequence: TGTGCCAGCAGGCGACCCGGCGGACTTCAAGAGACCCAGTACTTC.

The chain is built from TRBV2 and TRBJ2-7, with 9 positions matching TRBD1. V was clipped by 7 bases and J by 6 bases; unmatched bases: 13. There are 15 residues in the CDR3. CDR1 is SNHLY, CDR2 FYNNEI, per germline. CDR3 sequence (DNA): TGTGCCAGCAAACTTTTTTCACAGGGGGCCGGCGAGCAGTACTTC. The encoded protein is CASKLFSQGAGEQYF.

The chain uses TRBV28 and TRBJ2-7; D gene unclear. Trimming stripped 1 base from V and 2 bases from J, with 9 bases between. The CDR3 covers 14 residues. Germline CDR1 MDHEN, CDR2 SYDVKM. Here the CDR3 reads CASSLSVATYEQYF. The DNA of the CDR3 is TGTGCCAGCAGTTTATCGGTAGCAACCTACGAGCAGTACTTC.

This clone occurred a few times. This chain joins TRBV15 and TRBJ1-5; 7 bases are a match to TRBD1. J was trimmed by 7 bases and V by 1 base; bases with no gene match: 10. CDR1 and CDR2 from the germline V gene are LNHNV and YYDKDF (reference sequence). CDR3 length: 16 amino acids. The CDR3 region is CATSRGTRDSPQPQHF. In DNA, the CDR3 is TGTGCCACCAGCAGAGGAACCCGGGACAGTCCGCAGCCCCAGCATTTT.

This clone was recorded once. The chain couples TRBV27 to TRBJ2-2; TRBD2 agrees at 7 bases. The V segment lost 3 bases and the J segment 2 bases; nucleotides outside the gene matches: 3. This CDR3 region has 15 residues. Per the germline V gene, CDR1 is MNHEY and CDR2 is SMNVEV (reference sequence). This CDR3 reads CASSLGLINTGELFF. CDR3 sequence (DNA): TGTGCCAGCAGTTTGGGACTAATAAACACCGGGGAGCTGTTTTTT.

The chain carries TRBV4-2 and TRBJ2-7; TRBD2 agrees at 10 bases. The CDR3 is made up of 12 amino acids. CDR1 and CDR2 from the germline V gene are LGHNA and YNFKEQ. The CDR3 reads CAASGSNDEQYF. The CDR3 region has the DNA TGTGCGGCTAGCGGGAGTAACGACGAGCAGTACTTC.

The chain employs TRBV10-1 and TRBJ1-5; the D gene is possibly TRBD1 (5 bases). The CDR3 length is 13 residues. Germline lookup yields CDR1 WNHNN and CDR2 SYGVQD (reference sequence). The ends were cut back, 4 bases at V and 7 bases at J, with 11 bases in the middle. The CDR3 is CASSVRGGQPQHF. CDR3 in DNA: TGCGCCAGCAGTGTTAGGGGCGGACAGCCCCAGCATTTT.

This rearrangement joins TRBV27 to TRBJ2-3, with a weak D call TRBD2 (6 bases). Germline CDR1 is MNHEY and CDR2 is SMNVEV (reference sequence). V lost 6 bases and J lost 4, with 11 bases in between. This CDR3 has 13 amino acids. The CDR3 is CASSSGTSDTQYF. The CDR3 DNA follows: TGTGCCAGCAGCTCCGGGACTTCAGATACGCAGTATTTT.

Written as DNA, the CDR3 is TGTGCCAGCAGCGGGAGCCGCTATAGCGGGAGGAGCACAGATACGCAGTATTTT. Translated: CASSGSRYSGRSTDTQYF. The chain has TRBV2 and TRBJ2-3; 10 positions agree with TRBD2. The CDR3 runs to 18 residues. V was pared by 6 bases and J by 0 bases, with 12 bases of the junction left unmatched. CDR1 is SNHLY, CDR2 FYNNEI, per germline.

This clone was counted between two and nine times. The rearrangement uses TRBV6-5 and TRBJ1-1, with D maybe TRBD1 (6 bases). The CDR3 covers 11 residues. V lost 9 bases to trimming and J lost 5 bases, with 10 bases between them. The germline V gene encodes CDR1 MNHEY and CDR2 SVGAGI. CDR3 in amino acids: CASLDRTEAFF. The CDR3 DNA sequence: TGTGCCAGTCTAGACAGGACTGAAGCTTTCTTT.

This chain joins TRBV7-3 and TRBJ2-2; D might be TRBD1 (6 bases). The CDR3 spans 13 residues. The germline V gene encodes CDR1 SGHTA and CDR2 FQGTGA. Trimming stripped 8 bases from V and 6 bases from J, with 13 bases between. The CDR3 bases are TGTGCCAGCGGAACAGGGACGGCCGGGGAGCTGTTTTTT. Its protein is CASGTGTAGELFF. The full variable domain, completed using reference TRBV7-3 and TRBJ2-2, is GAGVSQTPSNKVTEKGKYVELRCDPISGHTALYWYRQSLGQGPEFLIYFQGTGAADDSGLPNDRFFAVRPEGSVSTLKIQRTERGDSAVYLCASGTGTAGELFFGEGSRLTVL.

The gene calls are TRBV5-3 and TRBJ1-1; possible D gene TRBD1, 5 bases. TRBV5-3 is placed among ORFs of uncertain function. The V end lost 0 bases, the J end lost 3 bases, and 18 bases lay between the germline ends. The CDR3 covers 17 residues. The CDR3 DNA is TGTGCCAGAAGCTTGGAGAGCCCAGGGATGAAGGACACTGAAGCTTTCTTT. This translates into CARSLESPGMKDTEAFF.

This clone was observed once. The genes are TRBV5-5 and TRBJ2-7; possible D gene TRBD2, 5 bases. The CDR3 is made up of 14 amino acids. Germline CDR1 and CDR2: SGHKS and YYEKEE (reference sequence). Trimming cost V 2 bases and J 6 bases, with 15 bases left between them. CDR3 bases: TGTGCCAGCAGCTTTTCGGGAAAGGCCACCGAGCAGTACTTC. Amino acids: CASSFSGKATEQYF.

The chain carries TRBV5-1 and TRBJ2-2; TRBD2 might be the D (5 bases). V lost 5 bases to trimming and J lost 6 bases, with 14 bases between them. There are 14 residues in the CDR3. Per germline, CDR1 SGHRS and CDR2 YFSETQ. CDR3 sequence: CASSPGVWAGELFF. As DNA, the CDR3 is TGCGCCAGCAGTCCCGGGGTGTGGGCCGGGGAGCTGTTTTTT. Full variable domain (outside the CDR3, taken from reference TRBV5-1 and TRBJ2-2): KAGVTQTPRYLIKTRGQQVTLSCSPISGHRSVSWYQQTPGQGLQFLFEYFSETQRNKGNFPGRFSGRQFSNSRSEMNVSTLELGDSALYLCASSPGVWAGELFFGEGSRLTVL.

The rearrangement links TRBV6-1 to TRBJ1-5, with a tentative D call TRBD1 (5 bases). CDR3 length: 16 amino acids. In germline, CDR1 is MNHNS, CDR2 SASEGT. The ends were cut back, 0 bases at V and 0 bases at J, with 9 bases in the middle. In DNA form, the CDR3 reads TGTGCCAGCAGTGAAGCGGAGGGGTATAGCAATCAGCCCCAGCATTTT. Residues: CASSEAEGYSNQPQHF.

V gene TRBV4-1 combines with J gene TRBJ2-5; 10 nucleotides agree with TRBD1. The J call may be mistaken, given a closer DNA end match to TRBJ2-7. Germline V CDR1 and CDR2: MGHRA, YSYEKL. The CDR3 has 16 residues. The CDR3 DNA sequence: TGCGCCAGCAGCCAAGAGGGACAGGGGATGTACTACGAGCAGTACTTC. As protein: CASSQEGQGMYYEQYF.

The chain recombines TRBV4-1 with TRBJ2-5, with D perhaps matching TRBD1 (6 bases). Deletions cut 0 bases from V and 2 bases from J, with 10 bases between. Germline V gene data show CDR1 as MGHRA and CDR2 as YSYEKL. The CDR3 spans 15 residues. The CDR3 here is CASSQDRTEQETQYF. CDR3 DNA sequence: TGCGCCAGCAGCCAAGACCGGACAGAACAAGAGACCCAGTACTTC.

The chain joins TRBV12-1 to TRBJ1-5. TRBV12-1 is termed a pseudogene. The CDR3 runs to 17 residues. Written as DNA, the CDR3 is TGTGCCAGCAGCTTTGTCGGAAAGGAGGGTAACAATCAGCCCCAGCATTTT. The encoded protein is CASSFVGKEGNNQPQHF.